Listed below are T cell receptor beta chains from one sample, sequenced in a study of naive and memory T cell subsets. TCRdb re-derived calls from the UMI-ligation and nested PCR reads in MiXCR, one entry per CDR3 protein. This table has over 110,000 distinct CDR3 sequences, 15% to 25% appearing once. Material for sequencing was naive CD8+ T cells from blood. The receptors derive from a human donor in good health. CDR3s leave out the opening cysteine and the closing phenylalanine or tryptophan. A D gene is named only where the DNA matches it firmly.

J gene: TRBJ1-2; V gene: TRBV27; D gene: -; CDR3 protein: ATRDPHGYT
J gene: TRBJ2-1; V gene: TRBV11-1; D gene: -; CDR3 protein: ASSSQPYQSSYNEQF
J gene: TRBJ2-5; V gene: TRBV29-1; D gene: TRBD1; CDR3 protein: SVEEQGAGETQY
J gene: TRBJ2-1; V gene: TRBV4-1; D gene: TRBD1; CDR3 protein: ASSQESGTGPYNEQF
J gene: TRBJ1-2; V gene: TRBV29-1; D gene: -; CDR3 protein: SVEVRGDGYT
J gene: TRBJ1-5; V gene: TRBV12-3/TRBV12-4; D gene: TRBD1; CDR3 protein: ASSPTGGGNQPQH
J gene: TRBJ2-7; V gene: TRBV20-1; D gene: TRBD2; CDR3 protein: SARSSGSYEQY
J gene: TRBJ2-1; V gene: TRBV2; D gene: TRBD2; CDR3 protein: ASSEGMGLISL
J gene: TRBJ2-5; V gene: TRBV12-3/TRBV12-4; D gene: -; CDR3 protein: ASSFLSVVETQY
J gene: TRBJ2-1; V gene: TRBV7-8; D gene: -; CDR3 protein: ASSLLGFTYNEQF
J gene: TRBJ2-1; V gene: TRBV27; D gene: TRBD2; CDR3 protein: ASSFNPGLAHNEQF
J gene: TRBJ1-3; V gene: TRBV4-2; D gene: -; CDR3 protein: ASSQDGPGNTIY
J gene: TRBJ2-6; V gene: TRBV7-2; D gene: -; CDR3 protein: ASSPSRDAISGANVLT
J gene: TRBJ1-6; V gene: TRBV7-3; D gene: TRBD1; CDR3 protein: ASSEQGVNSPLH
J gene: TRBJ2-2; V gene: TRBV12-5; D gene: -; CDR3 protein: ASGFSREYDTGELF
J gene: TRBJ2-1; V gene: TRBV6-2/TRBV6-3; D gene: -; CDR3 protein: ASSYSGDGISYNEQF
J gene: TRBJ2-3; V gene: TRBV7-9; D gene: -; CDR3 protein: ASRGNTDTQY
J gene: TRBJ1-1; V gene: TRBV6-1; D gene: -; CDR3 protein: ASSDWGDTEAF
J gene: TRBJ1-5; V gene: TRBV6-1; D gene: -; CDR3 protein: ASSEERYSNQPQH
J gene: TRBJ2-3; V gene: TRBV14; D gene: TRBD2; CDR3 protein: ASSQDLADTDTQY
J gene: TRBJ1-2; V gene: TRBV27; D gene: -; CDR3 protein: ASSLSGLDYGYT
J gene: TRBJ2-7; V gene: TRBV12-3/TRBV12-4; D gene: -; CDR3 protein: ASSSGPNYEQY
J gene: TRBJ2-1; V gene: TRBV30; D gene: -; CDR3 protein: AWEGAYNEQF
J gene: TRBJ2-4; V gene: TRBV29-1; D gene: -; CDR3 protein: SVEIQLAKNIQY
J gene: TRBJ1-5; V gene: TRBV27; D gene: -; CDR3 protein: ASSQRNLQGIGNQPQH
J gene: TRBJ2-5; V gene: TRBV24-1; D gene: -; CDR3 protein: ATSDFREDGEETQY
J gene: TRBJ2-7; V gene: TRBV5-6; D gene: -; CDR3 protein: ASSLPDGSYEQY
J gene: TRBJ2-7; V gene: TRBV12-3/TRBV12-4; D gene: TRBD1; CDR3 protein: ASSLGDSSYEQY
J gene: TRBJ1-1; V gene: TRBV5-1; D gene: -; CDR3 protein: ASRLHRDSLNTEAF
J gene: TRBJ2-5; V gene: TRBV20-1; D gene: TRBD2; CDR3 protein: SARDPSRLAGVVETQY
J gene: TRBJ2-5; V gene: TRBV29-1; D gene: -; CDR3 protein: SVETPGIPQETQY
J gene: TRBJ1-5; V gene: TRBV2; D gene: -; CDR3 protein: ASGFGQGRQPQH
J gene: TRBJ2-3; V gene: TRBV27; D gene: -; CDR3 protein: ASSSIIQGGTDTQY
J gene: TRBJ2-7; V gene: TRBV7-9; D gene: -; CDR3 protein: ASSLALSAHEQY
J gene: TRBJ2-2; V gene: TRBV2; D gene: -; CDR3 protein: ASSEDSDPNTGELF
J gene: TRBJ1-5; V gene: TRBV27; D gene: -; CDR3 protein: ASSFQGRGQPQH
J gene: TRBJ1-3; V gene: TRBV4-1; D gene: -; CDR3 protein: ASSTYPGGNTIY
J gene: TRBJ2-7; V gene: TRBV13; D gene: -; CDR3 protein: ASSLDQGRYEQY
J gene: TRBJ2-7; V gene: TRBV6-5; D gene: TRBD1; CDR3 protein: ASSRTGFEQY
J gene: TRBJ2-3; V gene: TRBV10-3; D gene: -; CDR3 protein: AISESDPQY
J gene: TRBJ2-1; V gene: TRBV6-5; D gene: TRBD2; CDR3 protein: ASTAGVHEQF
J gene: TRBJ1-2; V gene: TRBV12-3/TRBV12-4; D gene: TRBD1; CDR3 protein: ASSSGTGGDYGYT
J gene: TRBJ2-7; V gene: TRBV6-1; D gene: -; CDR3 protein: ASSDRGGTYEQY
J gene: TRBJ1-4; V gene: TRBV4-3; D gene: -; CDR3 protein: ASSHYQGGVEKLF
J gene: TRBJ1-1; V gene: TRBV6-5; D gene: TRBD1; CDR3 protein: ASTNTGGWTEAF
J gene: TRBJ2-5; V gene: TRBV27; D gene: -; CDR3 protein: ASSSFRDPGLETQY
J gene: TRBJ2-1; V gene: TRBV7-6; D gene: TRBD2; CDR3 protein: ANSLDSAGGSTNEQF
J gene: TRBJ2-7; V gene: TRBV5-1; D gene: TRBD2; CDR3 protein: ASSLVPTSGRTYEQY
J gene: TRBJ2-7; V gene: TRBV27; D gene: TRBD1; CDR3 protein: ASSLGGQGMYEQY
J gene: TRBJ1-4; V gene: TRBV19; D gene: TRBD1; CDR3 protein: ATGDLTGTELNEKLF
J gene: TRBJ2-7; V gene: TRBV6-2/TRBV6-3; D gene: TRBD2; CDR3 protein: ASGLAGGPYEQY
J gene: TRBJ2-1; V gene: TRBV7-9; D gene: TRBD1; CDR3 protein: ASSPIRTGQRSYNEQF
J gene: TRBJ2-7; V gene: TRBV7-9; D gene: -; CDR3 protein: ASSLDSVEQY
J gene: TRBJ2-7; V gene: TRBV7-6; D gene: -; CDR3 protein: ASSLHQGWAAAYEQY
J gene: TRBJ2-1; V gene: TRBV3-1; D gene: -; CDR3 protein: ASSQLGTNNGNEQF